The rows below give T cell receptor beta chains drawn from one sample of a study of cytomegalovirus exposure and HLA in healthy donors. Libraries were prepared by immunoSEQ multiplex PCR; TCRdb keeps only in-frame clonotypes and omits some of them. The repertoire has more than 95,000 clones, around 70% of them found once; the top ten carry around 1.3%. Sequencing was performed on PBMCs. These receptors came from a man aged 40-50 years in good health and CMV-seronegative. The CDR3 runs from the conserved cysteine through the conserved F or W. Each record gives: clone size, V gene, J gene, D gene, CDR3 length, CDR3 DNA, CDR3 protein. The D gene is left open where the match is weak. Size values are once, few and many counts, or a class for expanded clones, and some rows have none.

clone_size: .; v_call: TRBV5-6; j_call: TRBJ2-7; d_call: .; cdr3_length: 14; cdr3_nt: TGTGCCAGCACCATGGGGCTGAATGGGTACGAGCAGTACTTC; cdr3_aa: CASTMGLNGYEQYF
clone_size: .; v_call: TRBV18; j_call: TRBJ1-1; d_call: .; cdr3_length: 16; cdr3_nt: TGTGCCAGCTCACCATCCGTTCGCCACGAGGGCACTGAAGCTTTCTTT; cdr3_aa: CASSPSVRHEGTEAFF
clone_size: .; v_call: TRBV4-3; j_call: TRBJ1-5; d_call: .; cdr3_length: 15; cdr3_nt: TGCGCCAGCAGCCTGGGACACCTTAGCAATCAGCCCCAGCATTTT; cdr3_aa: CASSLGHLSNQPQHF
clone_size: .; v_call: TRBV13; j_call: TRBJ2-7; d_call: TRBD2; cdr3_length: 16; cdr3_nt: TGTGCCAGCAGCCCGGGACTAGCGGGAGGGCCCTACGAGCAGTACTTC; cdr3_aa: CASSPGLAGGPYEQYF
clone_size: .; v_call: TRBV12-5; j_call: TRBJ2-7; d_call: .; cdr3_length: 13; cdr3_nt: TGTGCTAGTGGTTTGGGACAGTCCTACGAGCAGTACTTC; cdr3_aa: CASGLGQSYEQYF
clone_size: few; v_call: TRBV5-6; j_call: TRBJ2-7; d_call: TRBD1; cdr3_length: 15; cdr3_nt: TGTGCCAGCAGCTTGGCGGGACAGGGGGCCTACGAGCAGTACTTC; cdr3_aa: CASSLAGQGAYEQYF
clone_size: once; v_call: TRBV10-3; j_call: TRBJ1-1; d_call: TRBD1; cdr3_length: 12; cdr3_nt: TGTGCCATCAGTGCACAGGGGACTGAAGCTTTCTTT; cdr3_aa: CAISAQGTEAFF
clone_size: .; v_call: TRBV25-1; j_call: TRBJ2-1; d_call: TRBD2; cdr3_length: 14; cdr3_nt: TGTGCCAGCAGAGTCAGCGGGAGGGGTAATGAGCAGTTCTTC; cdr3_aa: CASRVSGRGNEQFF
clone_size: few; v_call: TRBV10-1; j_call: TRBJ2-1; d_call: TRBD2; cdr3_length: 15; cdr3_nt: TGCGCCAGCAGTGAAGGCGGGAGAGCAGGCAATGAGCAGTTCTTC; cdr3_aa: CASSEGGRAGNEQFF
clone_size: .; v_call: TRBV7-8; j_call: TRBJ2-5; d_call: TRBD2; cdr3_length: 15; cdr3_nt: TGTGCCAGCAGCTCCAGCCCGCCTAGCGGGAGTACCCAGTACTTC; cdr3_aa: CASSSSPPSGSTQYF
clone_size: .; v_call: TRBV7-3; j_call: TRBJ2-1; d_call: .; cdr3_length: 13; cdr3_nt: TGTGCCAGCAGTCTAGTGGGTGGCAATGAGCAGTTCTTC; cdr3_aa: CASSLVGGNEQFF
clone_size: .; v_call: TRBV7-2; j_call: TRBJ2-3; d_call: .; cdr3_length: 16; cdr3_nt: TGTGCCAGCAGCACCGCTTCCCGGGGTCTAGGCGATACGCAGTATTTT; cdr3_aa: CASSTASRGLGDTQYF
clone_size: .; v_call: TRBV14; j_call: TRBJ2-7; d_call: TRBD2; cdr3_length: 14; cdr3_nt: TGTGCCACCCGCGCGGGACTAGCGGGACAAGAGCAGTACTTC; cdr3_aa: CATRAGLAGQEQYF
clone_size: .; v_call: TRBV10-3; j_call: TRBJ1-6; d_call: TRBD1; cdr3_length: 14; cdr3_nt: TGTGCCACCGGGGGGACAGGGGATAATTCACCCCTCCACTTT; cdr3_aa: CATGGTGDNSPLHF
clone_size: .; v_call: TRBV19; j_call: TRBJ1-4; d_call: .; cdr3_length: 15; cdr3_nt: TGTGCCAGTAGCTCCGACACTTCAACTAATGAAAAACTGTTTTTT; cdr3_aa: CASSSDTSTNEKLFF
clone_size: .; v_call: TRBV6-1; j_call: TRBJ1-1; d_call: TRBD1; cdr3_length: 14; cdr3_nt: TGTGCCAGCATGACAGGGAACTTGAACACTGAAGCTTTCTTT; cdr3_aa: CASMTGNLNTEAFF
clone_size: .; v_call: TRBV7-2; j_call: TRBJ1-1; d_call: .; cdr3_length: 12; cdr3_nt: TGTGCCAGCAGCTCGACAGGCGCGGAAGCTTTCTTT; cdr3_aa: CASSSTGAEAFF
clone_size: once; v_call: TRBV2; j_call: TRBJ2-1; d_call: TRBD2; cdr3_length: 16; cdr3_nt: TGTGCCAGCAGGGCAGGGGGACTAGCGGGAGCGGCTGAGCAGTTCTTC; cdr3_aa: CASRAGGLAGAAEQFF
clone_size: once; v_call: TRBV7-9; j_call: TRBJ2-1; d_call: TRBD1; cdr3_length: 16; cdr3_nt: TGTGCCAGCACTCTTCCGGGACAGGGTACCTACAATGAGCAGTTCTTC; cdr3_aa: CASTLPGQGTYNEQFF
clone_size: .; v_call: TRBV11-1; j_call: TRBJ2-7; d_call: .; cdr3_length: 16; cdr3_nt: TGTGCCAGCAGCAACCCAGGGGACGTATGGAATTACGAGCAGTACTTC; cdr3_aa: CASSNPGDVWNYEQYF
clone_size: .; v_call: TRBV4-1; j_call: TRBJ2-7; d_call: TRBD2; cdr3_length: 16; cdr3_nt: TGCGCCAGCAGCCAAAACCAACTAGCGGACTCCTACGAGCAGTACTTC; cdr3_aa: CASSQNQLADSYEQYF
clone_size: .; v_call: TRBV5-1; j_call: TRBJ1-1; d_call: .; cdr3_length: 14; cdr3_nt: TGCGCCAGCAGCAGGCGGGGGGGACCCCCGGAAGCTTTCTTT; cdr3_aa: CASSRRGGPPEAFF
clone_size: .; v_call: TRBV7-9; j_call: TRBJ1-1; d_call: TRBD1; cdr3_length: 14; cdr3_nt: TGTGCCAGCAGGGGGTCAGGGGGAAGGGCTGAAGCTTTCTTT; cdr3_aa: CASRGSGGRAEAFF
clone_size: few; v_call: TRBV5-6; j_call: TRBJ1-6; d_call: TRBD1; cdr3_length: 14; cdr3_nt: TGTGCCAGCAGCTTCGGGACAGGGTCCTCACCCCTCCACTTT; cdr3_aa: CASSFGTGSSPLHF
clone_size: .; v_call: TRBV5-1; j_call: TRBJ1-5; d_call: .; cdr3_length: 13; cdr3_nt: TGCGCCAGCAGCTTGGCCGGGAATCAGCCCCAGCATTTT; cdr3_aa: CASSLAGNQPQHF